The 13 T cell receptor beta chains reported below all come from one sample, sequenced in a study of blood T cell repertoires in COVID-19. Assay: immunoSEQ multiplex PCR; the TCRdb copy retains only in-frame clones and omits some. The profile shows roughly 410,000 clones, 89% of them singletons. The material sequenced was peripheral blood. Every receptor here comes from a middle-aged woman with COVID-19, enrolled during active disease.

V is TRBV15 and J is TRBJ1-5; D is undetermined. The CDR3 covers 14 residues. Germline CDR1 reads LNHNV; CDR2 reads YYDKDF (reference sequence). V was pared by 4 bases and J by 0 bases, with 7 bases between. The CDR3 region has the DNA TGTGCCACCAGCACTGAGCATAGCAATCAGCCCCAGCATTTT. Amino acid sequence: CATSTEHSNQPQHF.

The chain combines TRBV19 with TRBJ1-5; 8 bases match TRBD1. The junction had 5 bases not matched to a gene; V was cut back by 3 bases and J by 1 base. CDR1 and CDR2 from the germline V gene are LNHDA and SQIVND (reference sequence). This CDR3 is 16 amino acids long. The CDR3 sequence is CASSMGTGGSNQPQHF. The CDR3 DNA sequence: TGTGCCAGTAGTATGGGGACAGGAGGGAGCAATCAGCCCCAGCATTTT.

CDR3 bases: TGTGCCAGCAGTTTACAGGGGGCGAGCGGTGAAGCTTTCTTT. Its protein product is CASSLQGASGEAFF. The chain is built from TRBV27 and TRBJ1-1, with 8 bases that match TRBD1. The CDR3 runs 14 residues. V dropped 2 bases and J dropped 7; count of bases not matched to a gene: 6. The germline gives CDR1 MNHEY, CDR2 SMNVEV (reference sequence).

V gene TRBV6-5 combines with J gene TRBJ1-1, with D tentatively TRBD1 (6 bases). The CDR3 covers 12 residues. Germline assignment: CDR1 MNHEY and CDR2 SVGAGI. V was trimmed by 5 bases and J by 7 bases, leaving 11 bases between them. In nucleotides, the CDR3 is TGTGCCAGCAGTCGTGGACAGCGTGAAGCTTTCTTT. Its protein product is CASSRGQREAFF.

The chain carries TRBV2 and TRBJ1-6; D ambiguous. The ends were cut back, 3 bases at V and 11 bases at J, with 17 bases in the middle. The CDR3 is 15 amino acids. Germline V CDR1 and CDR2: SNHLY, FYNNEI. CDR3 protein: CASSEDSYNGAPLHF. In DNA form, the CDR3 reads TGTGCCAGCAGTGAGGACTCCTACAACGGGGCACCCCTCCACTTT.

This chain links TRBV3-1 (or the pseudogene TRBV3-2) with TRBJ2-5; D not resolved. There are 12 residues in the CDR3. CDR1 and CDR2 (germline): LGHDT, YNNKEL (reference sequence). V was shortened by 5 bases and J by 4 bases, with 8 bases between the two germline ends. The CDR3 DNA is TGTGCCAGCAGCGGCTCAGTAGAGACCCAGTACTTC. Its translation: CASSGSVETQYF.

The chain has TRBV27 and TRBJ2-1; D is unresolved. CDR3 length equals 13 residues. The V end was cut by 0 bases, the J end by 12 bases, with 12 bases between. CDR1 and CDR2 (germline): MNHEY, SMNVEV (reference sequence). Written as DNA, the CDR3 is TGTGCCAGCAGTTTATCAATCGGTACCGGGCAGTTCTTC. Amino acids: CASSLSIGTGQFF.

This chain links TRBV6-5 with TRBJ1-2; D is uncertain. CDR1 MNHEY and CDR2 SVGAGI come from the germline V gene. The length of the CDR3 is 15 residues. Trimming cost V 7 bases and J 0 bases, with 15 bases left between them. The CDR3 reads CASTSDPSANYGYTF. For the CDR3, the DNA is TGTGCCAGCACCTCCGATCCGAGTGCTAACTATGGCTACACCTTC.

The CDR3 coding sequence is TGCGCCAGCAGCCTCGGACTAGCGGGAGAGCAAGAGACCCAGTACTTC. As protein: CASSLGLAGEQETQYF. The chain links TRBV5-1 to TRBJ2-5; TRBD2 agrees at 13 bases. The V and J ends lost 4 bases and 2 bases, in that order; junction bases with no gene match: 5. The CDR3 covers 16 residues. The germline V gene has CDR1 SGHRS and CDR2 YFSETQ. Variable domain in full (rest from reference TRBV5-1 and TRBJ2-5): KAGVTQTPRYLIKTRGQQVTLSCSPISGHRSVSWYQQTPGQGLQFLFEYFSETQRNKGNFPGRFSGRQFSNSRSEMNVSTLELGDSALYLCASSLGLAGEQETQYFGPGTRLLVL.

The CDR3 DNA reads TGTGCCAGCAGCCAACAGGGGTGGATGAACACTGAAGCTTTCTTT. It codes for CASSQQGWMNTEAFF. This chain links TRBV3-1 (or the pseudogene TRBV3-2) with TRBJ1-1; a weak D match, TRBD1 (6 bases). Germline V lookup: CDR1 LGHDT, CDR2 YNNKEL (reference sequence). Between the trimmed V and J ends, which lost 2 bases and 0 bases, there was a span of 10 bases. This CDR3 has 15 amino acids.

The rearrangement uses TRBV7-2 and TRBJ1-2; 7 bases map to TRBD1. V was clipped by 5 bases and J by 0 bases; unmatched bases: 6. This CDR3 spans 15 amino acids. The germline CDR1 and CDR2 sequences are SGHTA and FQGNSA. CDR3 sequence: CASSPDRRANYGYTF. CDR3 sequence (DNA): TGTGCCAGCAGCCCGGACAGGAGAGCTAACTATGGCTACACCTTC.

The CDR3 DNA sequence: TGTGCCAGCAGCTTAACTAAGCTAGCGGACAGATACAATGAGCAGTTCTTC. Translating it yields CASSLTKLADRYNEQFF. The chain uses TRBV7-3 and TRBJ2-1; a possible D gene is TRBD2 (7 bases). V lost 0 bases, J lost 4 bases, and 16 bases lay in between. The CDR3 totals 17 residues. CDR1 and CDR2 from the germline V gene are SGHTA and FQGTGA.

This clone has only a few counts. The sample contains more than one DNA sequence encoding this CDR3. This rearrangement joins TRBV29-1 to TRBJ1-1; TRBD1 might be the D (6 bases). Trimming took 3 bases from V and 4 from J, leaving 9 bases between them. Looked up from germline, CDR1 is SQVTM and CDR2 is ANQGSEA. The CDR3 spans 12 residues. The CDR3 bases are TGCAGCGTTGACAGGGGTGGCACTGAAGCTTTCTTT. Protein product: CSVDRGGTEAFF.